The following is a TCR beta chain sequence with its context. Its specificity is not known. Sequencing libraries made from TCR beta cDNA carried unique molecular identifiers. The authors obtained 500,000 or so cDNA molecules from about 0.94 to 9.7 million T cells. Using its own MiXCR run on the PCR reads, TCRdb lists one record per CDR3 protein. The sample consists of fewer than 550,000 distinct CDR3 sequences, approximately 34% of them appearing once. The data stem from a study of post-analysis software for immune sequencing data. Study context: In terms of disease course, relapsing-remitting, secondary progressive and progressive-relapsing multiple sclerosis were included.

Study-level points and caveats: Relative to controls, patients had about 5 TRBV segments at higher frequency, with TRBV5-6, TRBV5-1 and TRBV20-1 among these. For normalized Chao1 diversity, multiple sclerosis patients scored significantly lower than controls did.

There are 17 residues in the CDR3. Germline trimming cut 5 bases from V and 5 bases from J; bases unmatched to any gene: 17. Sequencing input: blood. This rearrangement joins TRBV12-3 or TRBV12-4 to TRBJ2-5; 7 bases fit TRBD2. This clonotype was obtained from a girl younger than 18 with multiple sclerosis. The CDR3 DNA is TGTGCCAGCAGTCCTACCCTGACTAGCCGAGCAAGGGAGACCCAGTACTTC. It codes for CASSPTLTSRARETQYF.